The 32 T cell receptor beta chains reported below all come from one sample, sequenced in a study of CD8+ T cells in alopecia areata. Treatment meaning: oral pan-JAK inhibitor, 5-10 mg twice daily. Sequencing used cDNA as its template, made by extracting RNA and reverse transcribing it. This table comes from immunoSEQ multiplex PCR, and its TCRdb copy is limited to in-frame clones, with some not included. The repertoire holds roughly 120,000 clones, with roughly 63% as singletons. The source material was CD8+ T cells sorted from blood, sampled at week 4, from a patient treated with tofacitinib. The receptors shown here come from a human donor with alopecia areata.

This clone came up a few times. The chain joins TRBV30 to TRBJ1-2; D gene ambiguous. The CDR3 runs to 13 residues. V was pared by 0 bases and J by 14 bases, with 19 bases between. Per germline, CDR1 GTSNPN and CDR2 SVGIG (reference sequence). The CDR3 sequence: CAWSVSGPGVFTF. Written as DNA, the CDR3 is TGTGCCTGGAGTGTATCAGGTCCCGGAGTGTTTACCTTC.

The rearrangement uses TRBV29-1 and TRBJ1-4; 11 bases align to TRBD1. Germline CDR1 is SQVTM and CDR2 is ANQGSEA. The CDR3 has 16 residues. Trimming took 7 bases from V and 6 from J; bases not matched to a gene: 13. The CDR3 is CSGGRDRGKWDEKLFF. The CDR3 bases are TGCAGCGGTGGACGGGACAGGGGGAAGTGGGATGAAAAACTGTTTTTT.

This sequence joins TRBV7-8 and TRBJ2-1; TRBD1 is a possible D gene (5 bases). The CDR3 sequence is 14 residues long. The V gene's germline CDR1 is SGHVS and CDR2 FQNEAQ. Trimming shortened V by 5 bases and J by 10 bases, and 18 bases separated the two germline ends. The CDR3 DNA is TGTGCCAGCAGCCCCCATAGGGGCCTTAGGGAGCAGTTCTTC. Translation: CASSPHRGLREQFF.

The chain employs TRBV7-2 and TRBJ1-1, with D maybe TRBD1 (6 bases). V dropped 5 bases and J dropped 6 bases, with 16 bases sitting between them. The length of the CDR3 is 14 residues. Germline-derived CDR1 and CDR2 are SGHTA and FQGNSA. This CDR3 reads CASSTIPGAAEAFF. CDR3 DNA sequence: TGTGCCAGCAGCACTATACCGGGGGCCGCTGAAGCTTTCTTT.

The J gene is TRBJ2-7, the V gene TRBV29-1, with D possibly being TRBD2 (6 bases). The CDR3 spans 14 residues. Germline V gene sequence: CDR1 SQVTM, CDR2 ANQGSEA. Trimming removed 6 bases from V and 3 bases from J, with 18 bases in between. The CDR3 sequence: CSVWGVTELYEQYF. The CDR3 bases are TGCAGCGTGTGGGGGGTCACGGAACTCTACGAGCAGTACTTC.

This clone was detected only a few times. The CDR3 loop reads CSADNEQFF. In DNA, the CDR3 is TGCAGCGCGGACAATGAGCAGTTCTTC. The genes are TRBV29-1 and TRBJ2-1; the D is unclear. V lost 7 bases and J lost 5, with 3 bases in between. Germline V gene lookup returns CDR1 SQVTM and CDR2 ANQGSEA. The CDR3 has 9 residues.

This chain joins TRBV13 and TRBJ2-1; no firm D call. The CDR3 sequence is 13 residues long. Per the germline V gene, CDR1 is PRHDT and CDR2 is FYEKMQ (reference sequence). Trimming removed 5 bases at V and 8 bases at J, with 13 bases between. In DNA, the CDR3 is TGTGCCAGCAGCCGCGGAACATGGGATGAGCAGTTCTTC. Translating gives CASSRGTWDEQFF. Filled out from reference TRBV13 and TRBJ2-1, the complete variable domain reads AAGVIQSPRHLIKEKRETATLKCYPIPRHDTVYWYQQGPGQDPQFLISFYEKMQSDKGSIPDRFSAQQFSDYHSELNMSSLELGDSALYFCASSRGTWDEQFFGPGTRLTVL.

This clone was observed a handful of times. The V gene is TRBV29-1, the J gene TRBJ2-7, with D possibly matching TRBD1 (6 bases). Trimming took 3 bases from V and 5 from J, leaving 11 bases between them. Germline V gene lookup returns CDR1 SQVTM and CDR2 ANQGSEA. The CDR3 is 12 residues long. CDR3 nucleotide sequence: TGCAGCGTTGACCCAGGGGTCAACGAGCAGTACTTC. Its translation: CSVDPGVNEQYF.

V gene TRBV6-5 combines with J gene TRBJ2-2, with D unclear. The CDR3 is made up of 13 amino acids. Per the germline V gene, CDR1 is MNHEY and CDR2 is SVGAGI. With 1 base removed from V and 6 bases from J, the gap between germline ends came to 6 bases. The CDR3 DNA sequence: TGTGCCAGCAGTTACTTAAATTCCGGGGAGCTGTTTTTT. Amino acid sequence: CASSYLNSGELFF.

V and J are TRBV7-8 and TRBJ2-5; no firm D call. CDR1 is SGHVS, CDR2 FQNEAQ, per germline. CDR3 length: 19 amino acids. Trimming cost V 1 base and J 2 bases, with 23 bases left between them. The CDR3 coding sequence is TGTGCCAGCAGCTTAGAACCCCCCGGCGACAAGGGCCCGCAAGAGACCCAGTACTTC. It encodes CASSLEPPGDKGPQETQYF.

This clone was recorded a few times. V gene TRBV29-1 combines with J gene TRBJ2-7; D remains unclear. Trimming left V 0 bases short and J 6 bases short, with 12 bases between. This CDR3 is built from 13 residues. Germline-derived CDR1 and CDR2 are SQVTM and ANQGSEA. DNA of the CDR3: TGCAGCGTTGAAGATCTTCATAGGGCCGAGCAGTACTTC. Its protein product is CSVEDLHRAEQYF.

This clone was seen more than once but under ten times. The identical CDR3 is also encoded by other nucleotide sequences in the sample. The rearrangement uses TRBV30 and TRBJ1-6, with 9 bases matching TRBD1. Germline V gene sequence: CDR1 GTSNPN, CDR2 SVGIG (reference sequence). CDR3 length equals 14 residues. Trimming at V came to 0 bases and at J to 7 bases, leaving 1 base not matched to a gene. CDR3 DNA sequence: TGTGCCTGGAGTGTAGGACAGGGGAATTCACCCCTCCACTTT. Protein: CAWSVGQGNSPLHF.

The chain couples TRBV7-2 to TRBJ2-1; D gene unclear. Trimming stripped 2 bases from V and 8 bases from J, with 13 bases between. Germline CDR1 reads SGHTA; CDR2 reads FQGNSA. The CDR3 length is 14 residues. The CDR3 DNA follows: TGTGCCAGCAGCTTAACCCCGGTGCATTATGAGCAGTTCTTC. Translated: CASSLTPVHYEQFF.

This clone turned up a few times. This rearrangement joins TRBV28 to TRBJ2-1; 8 positions agree with TRBD1. The germline gives CDR1 MDHEN, CDR2 SYDVKM. After removal of 2 bases from V and 8 bases from J, the junction contained 11 bases not matched to a gene. The CDR3 has 16 amino acids. CDR3 nucleotide sequence: TGTGCCAGCAGTTTACCCCCAACCGGACAGGGCGATGAGCAGTTCTTC. This sequence encodes CASSLPPTGQGDEQFF.

CDR3 sequence (DNA): TGTGCCAGCAGCCAAAGGCCAGCGGGTTATTTCACAGATACGCAGTATTTT. The encoded protein is CASSQRPAGYFTDTQYF. This chain links TRBV7-9 with TRBJ2-3; maybe TRBD2 (6 bases). The CDR3 sequence is 17 residues long. V lost 5 bases to trimming and J lost 2 bases, with 20 bases between them. CDR1 and CDR2 from the germline V gene are SEHNR and FQNEAQ (reference sequence).

V gene TRBV30 combines with J gene TRBJ1-6; D ambiguous. CDR3 length equals 14 residues. From germline, CDR1 is GTSNPN and CDR2 SVGIG (reference sequence). Trimming removed 3 bases at V and 10 bases at J, with 16 bases between. CDR3 sequence: CAWRTGISSSPLHF. The CDR3 bases are TGTGCCTGGAGGACGGGAATTAGTAGCTCACCCCTCCACTTT.

The chain is built from TRBV1 and TRBJ2-5; the table gives TRBD2 as D, unverified against the DNA. TRBV1 is a known pseudogene. This CDR3 spans 14 amino acids. The CDR3 here is CTSSQVLPEETQYF. The CDR3 DNA is TGCACCAGCAGCCAAGTGTTACCGGAAGAGACCCAGTACTTC.

This chain connects TRBV27 to TRBJ1-5; D ambiguous. The length of the CDR3 is 13 residues. Germline V gives CDR1 MNHEY, CDR2 SMNVEV (reference sequence). V shed 4 bases and J shed 3 bases, with 7 bases lying between them. The CDR3 reads CASSWTLNQPQHF. The CDR3 DNA sequence: TGTGCCAGCAGTTGGACCCTCAATCAGCCCCAGCATTTT.

This rearrangement joins TRBV29-1 to TRBJ2-2, with D unclear. Germline-derived CDR1 and CDR2 are SQVTM and ANQGSEA. The CDR3 spans 12 residues. Between the trimmed V and J ends, which lost 6 bases and 3 bases, there was a span of 8 bases. The CDR3 spells CSVSRDTGELFF. CDR3 nucleotide sequence: TGCAGCGTATCCCGGGACACCGGGGAGCTGTTTTTT.

This clone ranks as medium-sized. The chain is built from TRBV9 and TRBJ2-1; D uncertain. V shed 1 base and J shed 6 bases, with 5 bases lying between them. The CDR3 runs 12 residues. The germline V gene encodes CDR1 SGDLS and CDR2 YYNGEE. The CDR3 DNA sequence: TGTGCCAGCAGCGTAATGTCCAATGAGCAGTTCTTC. Translating gives CASSVMSNEQFF.

V is TRBV7-9 and J is TRBJ2-5; possible D gene TRBD2, 7 bases. V dropped 3 bases and J dropped 14 bases, with 16 bases sitting between them. The CDR3 consists of 12 residues. Germline V gene sequence: CDR1 SEHNR, CDR2 FQNEAQ (reference sequence). The CDR3 loop reads CASSLEGGPKYF. In DNA, the CDR3 is TGTGCCAGCAGCTTGGAGGGGGGGCCCAAATACTTC.

The CDR3 DNA follows: TGTGCCAGCAGCTTAGGATGGGCGGGCAGGGGGGACACTGAAGCTTTCTTT. This translates into CASSLGWAGRGDTEAFF. This sequence joins TRBV7-2 and TRBJ1-1; 7 positions agree with TRBD1. The CDR3 is 17 residues long. V lost 1 base, J lost 3 bases, and 11 bases stayed unmatched. Looked up from germline, CDR1 is SGHTA and CDR2 is FQGNSA. The whole variable domain, remainder taken from reference TRBV7-2 and TRBJ1-1, is GAGVSQSPSNKVTEKGKDVELRCDPISGHTALYWYRQSLGQGLEFLIYFQGNSAPDKSGLPSDRFSAERTGGSVSTLTIQRTQQEDSAVYLCASSLGWAGRGDTEAFFGQGTRLTVV.

The chain recombines TRBV25-1 with TRBJ2-1; tentatively, D is TRBD1 or TRBD2 (6 bases each). V was pared by 7 bases and J by 7 bases, with 14 bases between. CDR3 length equals 13 residues. Germline values: CDR1 MGHDK, CDR2 SYGVNS. The CDR3 bases are TGTGCCAGCAACATTGGAGGGGGAAATGAGCAGTTCTTC. This gives the protein CASNIGGGNEQFF.

Here the CDR3 DNA reads TGTGCCAGCACTACACACCGGGAGGCTTTCTTT. It translates to CASTTHREAFF. V and J are TRBV6-6 and TRBJ1-1; D uncertain. The CDR3 is made up of 11 amino acids. V was shortened by 7 bases and J by 11 bases, with 14 bases between the two germline ends. Germline CDR1 is MNHNY and CDR2 is SVGAGI (reference sequence).

The chain joins TRBV19 to TRBJ1-2, with 7 bases matching TRBD1. From germline, CDR1 is LNHDA and CDR2 SQIVND (reference sequence). The length of the CDR3 is 13 residues. With 9 bases clipped from V and 4 bases from J, the junction kept 8 bases outside the gene matches. CDR3 sequence: CASRDSSPYGYTF. CDR3 nucleotide sequence: TGTGCCAGCAGGGACAGTTCCCCCTATGGCTACACCTTC.

The rearrangement joins TRBV30 to TRBJ2-5; D not resolved. Germline V gives CDR1 GTSNPN, CDR2 SVGIG (reference sequence). The CDR3 consists of 15 residues. The V gene lost 2 bases and the J gene lost 5 bases, with 18 bases spanning the gap. CDR3 coding DNA: TGTGCCTGGAGTCGTGACTCCAACCCTGGGGAGACCCAGTACTTC. This gives the protein CAWSRDSNPGETQYF. The full variable domain, in which reference TRBV30 and TRBJ2-5 provide the parts outside the CDR3, is SQTIHQWPATLVQPVGSPLSLECTVEGTSNPNLYWYRQAAGRGLQLLFYSVGIGQISSEVPQNLSASRPQDRQFILSSKKLLLSDSGFYLCAWSRDSNPGETQYFGPGTRLLVL.

This clone was recorded once. The genes are TRBV27 and TRBJ2-6; no clear D. Germline V CDR1 and CDR2: MNHEY, SMNVEV (reference sequence). The CDR3 runs to 12 residues. V lost 8 bases to trimming and J lost 1 base, with 3 bases between them. CDR3 in amino acids: CASASGANVLTF. CDR3 sequence (DNA): TGTGCCAGCGCATCTGGGGCCAACGTCCTGACTTTC.

This chain links TRBV5-4 with TRBJ1-2; D gene unclear. Germline CDR1 and CDR2: SGHNT and YYREEE (reference sequence). The germline V and J ends were trimmed by 0 bases and 8 bases, with 20 bases remaining between them. There are 16 residues in the CDR3. The CDR3 loop is CASSLAGSPDVEGYTF. For the CDR3, the DNA is TGTGCCAGCAGCTTGGCCGGGTCCCCCGATGTGGAGGGCTACACCTTC.

This clone showed up just a few times. The genes are TRBV29-1 and TRBJ1-1; 8 bases line up with TRBD1. Germline CDR1 is SQVTM and CDR2 is ANQGSEA. V gave up 6 bases and J gave up 1 base; unmatched junction bases: 4. The CDR3 has 13 residues. Here the CDR3 reads CSVTTGGNTEAFF. The CDR3, as DNA: TGCAGCGTCACAACAGGGGGGAACACTGAAGCTTTCTTT.

The sample holds a few counts of this clone. The rearrangement uses TRBV6-1 and TRBJ1-1, with 8 bases aligning to TRBD1. This CDR3 spans 14 amino acids. With 8 bases clipped from V and 7 bases from J, the junction kept 12 bases outside the gene matches. Germline V gives CDR1 MNHNS, CDR2 SASEGT. The CDR3 protein is CASDSLSGGSEAFF. The CDR3 bases are TGTGCCAGCGACAGCCTTTCAGGGGGCAGTGAAGCTTTCTTT.

The chain couples TRBV29-1 to TRBJ1-2, with no clear D. V was pared by 6 bases and J by 5 bases, with 7 bases between. Germline lookup yields CDR1 SQVTM and CDR2 ANQGSEA. The CDR3 consists of 10 residues. CDR3 amino acids: CSVPGYGYTF. The CDR3 DNA is TGCAGCGTGCCCGGATATGGCTACACCTTC.

The chain recombines TRBV29-1 with TRBJ1-2, with D maybe TRBD1 (5 bases). Trimming removed 0 bases from V and 7 bases from J, with 15 bases in between. The CDR3 is 14 residues long. Germline V CDR1 and CDR2: SQVTM, ANQGSEA. This chain's CDR3 is CSVEEWGRSFGYTF. The DNA of the CDR3 is TGCAGCGTTGAAGAGTGGGGGAGGTCTTTTGGCTACACCTTC.